This T cell receptor beta chain was recovered during a study of blood T cell repertoires in COVID-19. As for the study in general: Some COVID-19 samples were acute and others convalescent; all came from the United States, Italy and Spain.

The CDR3 contains 13 residues. Trimming removed 7 bases at V and 1 base at J, with 7 bases between. Data came from immunoSEQ multiplex PCR; TCRdb stores just in-frame clones and leaves some out. This table holds roughly 350,000 clones, about 92% found once. Material: PBMCs or T cells enriched from blood (not recorded which). This TCR came from a woman younger than 45 who had recovered from COVID-19. The rearrangement joins TRBV12-3 or TRBV12-4 to TRBJ2-2; D call uncertain. The DNA of the CDR3 is TGTGCCAGCATCGTCGTGAACACCGGGGAGCTGTTTTTT. As protein: CASIVVNTGELFF.